These 27 T cell receptor beta chains were sequenced from one sample in a study of cytomegalovirus exposure and HLA in healthy donors. PCR involved 60 Vbeta and 13 Jbeta primers. Generated by immunoSEQ multiplex PCR, the TCRdb table keeps only in-frame clones and is missing some. The sample has 95,000 to 150,000 clones, approximately 69% seen once. The sequenced material came from PBMCs. The receptors originated from a man aged 40-49 years in good health and CMV-seropositive.

J is TRBJ1-5 and V is TRBV30, with D possibly being TRBD1 (6 bases). Trimming removed 3 bases at V and 5 bases at J, with 11 bases between. CDR3 length equals 13 residues. Per germline, CDR1 GTSNPN and CDR2 SVGIG (reference sequence). DNA of the CDR3: TGTGCCTGGAGGGCAGGGGAAGATCAGCCCCAGCATTTT. This sequence encodes CAWRAGEDQPQHF.

This chain joins TRBV5-6 and TRBJ2-1; TRBD1 agrees at 10 bases. Germline-derived CDR1 and CDR2 are SGHDT and YYEEEE. The CDR3 totals 15 residues. V lost 4 bases to trimming and J lost 5 bases; unmatched junction nucleotides: 6. The CDR3 bases are TGTGCCAGCAGCGGCCGGGACAGGGGACACAATGAGCAGTTCTTC. Its translation: CASSGRDRGHNEQFF. The whole variable domain, filled in from reference TRBV5-6 and TRBJ2-1, reads DAGVTQSPTHLIKTRGQQVTLRCSPKSGHDTVSWYQQALGQGPQFIFQYYEEEERQRGNFPDRFSGHQFPNYSSELNVNALLLGDSALYLCASSGRDRGHNEQFFGPGTRLTVL.

J is TRBJ2-2 and V is TRBV19, with TRBD2 as a possible D gene (6 bases). Germline CDR1 reads LNHDA; CDR2 reads SQIVND (reference sequence). There are 14 residues in the CDR3. The V end was cut by 2 bases, the J end by 5 bases, with 9 bases between. CDR3 amino acids: CASSIRGRTGELFF. The CDR3 DNA reads TGTGCCAGTAGTATAAGAGGGAGGACCGGGGAGCTGTTTTTT.

This rearrangement joins TRBV5-1 to TRBJ1-6, with TRBD1 matching over 7 bases. Trimming at V came to 10 bases and at J to 9 bases, leaving 7 bases not matched to a gene. From germline, CDR1 is SGHRS and CDR2 YFSETQ. CDR3 size: 12 residues. Here the CDR3 DNA reads TGCGCCTGCCAGGGGGATGGTTCACCCCTCCACTTT. It specifies CACQGDGSPLHF.

This clone occurred once. V is TRBV6-5 and J is TRBJ2-2; perhaps TRBD1 as D (6 bases). The CDR3 has 15 residues. V lost 7 bases, J lost 3 bases, and 15 bases lay in between. Germline CDR1 MNHEY, CDR2 SVGAGI. The CDR3 DNA sequence: TGTGCCAGCACCCCCCAAGGGACACACACCGGGGAGCTGTTTTTT. Translated, it gives CASTPQGTHTGELFF.

The chain couples TRBV9 to TRBJ1-2; 7 bases fit TRBD1. This CDR3 region has 16 residues. With 4 bases clipped from V and 3 bases from J, the junction kept 12 bases outside the gene matches. Germline V gene data show CDR1 as SGDLS and CDR2 as YYNGEE. The CDR3 DNA reads TGTGCCAGCAGCCTCGGGGGCAGGGGGAATTACTATGGCTACACCTTC. It specifies CASSLGGRGNYYGYTF. Variable domain in full (rest from reference TRBV9 and TRBJ1-2): DSGVTQTPKHLITATGQRVTLRCSPRSGDLSVYWYQQSLDQGLQFLIQYYNGEERAKGNILERFSAQQFPDLHSELNLSSLELGDSALYFCASSLGGRGNYYGYTFGSGTRLTVV.

V is TRBV5-6 and J is TRBJ2-5; the match to TRBD1 covers 8 bases. V lost 5 bases and J lost 2; bases outside the gene matches: 8. The CDR3 covers 15 residues. From germline, CDR1 is SGHDT and CDR2 YYEEEE. The CDR3 DNA reads as TGTGCCAGCAGTGGGACAGGCAGGCAACAAGAGACCCAGTACTTC. Encoded protein: CASSGTGRQQETQYF.

The chain uses TRBV5-4 and TRBJ2-1, with TRBD2 as a possible D gene (6 bases). The CDR3 is made up of 14 amino acids. Germline V gene sequence: CDR1 SGHNT, CDR2 YYREEE (reference sequence). The V and J ends lost 0 bases and 5 bases respectively, with 9 bases between them. The CDR3 here is CASSLGDLNNEQFF. In DNA, the CDR3 is TGTGCCAGCAGCTTGGGGGACTTAAACAATGAGCAGTTCTTC.

In this sample, this clone turned up once. The chain combines TRBV19 with TRBJ1-5; no firm D call. This CDR3 is built from 14 residues. CDR1 LNHDA and CDR2 SQIVND come from the germline V gene (reference sequence). The V end lost 2 bases, the J end lost 5 bases, and 10 bases lay between the germline ends. CDR3 sequence (DNA): TGTGCCAGTAGTATATGGTCAGCGGATCAGCCCCAGCATTTT. Protein: CASSIWSADQPQHF. The whole variable domain, filled in from reference TRBV19 and TRBJ1-5, reads DGGITQSPKYLFRKEGQNVTLSCEQNLNHDAMYWYRQDPGQGLRLIYYSQIVNDFQKGDIAEGYSVSREKKESFPLTVTSAQKNPTAFYLCASSIWSADQPQHFGDGTRLSIL.

This clone has a single count. The V call is TRBV27, the J call TRBJ2-5; 10 bases are shared with TRBD2. CDR1 is MNHEY, CDR2 SMNVEV, per germline (reference sequence). This CDR3 comprises 16 residues. The V gene end was trimmed by 5 bases and the J gene end by 2 bases; junction bases not matched to a gene: 8. The CDR3 is CASSTLAGALQETQYF. CDR3 DNA: TGTGCCAGCAGTACCCTAGCGGGGGCTTTGCAAGAGACCCAGTACTTC.

This clone appeared once. J is TRBJ2-5 and V is TRBV30; the D gene is possibly TRBD2 (6 bases). V lost 0 bases and J 4 bases, leaving 6 bases between the germline ends. Germline loops: CDR1 GTSNPN, CDR2 SVGIG (reference sequence). This CDR3 is built from 12 residues. In nucleotides, the CDR3 is TGTGCCTGGAGTGTACTAGCAGAGACCCAGTACTTC. It is translated as CAWSVLAETQYF.

The V call is TRBV19, the J call TRBJ2-1; D not resolved. The V and J ends lost 6 bases and 0 bases respectively, with 12 bases between them. This CDR3 comprises 15 residues. Germline V gives CDR1 LNHDA, CDR2 SQIVND (reference sequence). This chain's CDR3 is CASSFLPSSYNEQFF. The DNA of the CDR3 is TGTGCCAGTAGCTTTCTACCGAGCTCCTACAATGAGCAGTTCTTC.

This clone was counted a single time. V is TRBV2 and J is TRBJ1-2; tentative D call: TRBD1 (6 bases). Germline CDR1 reads SNHLY; CDR2 reads FYNNEI. The germline V and J ends were trimmed by 6 bases and 8 bases, with 16 bases remaining between them. The CDR3 spans 13 residues. CDR3 nucleotide sequence: TGTGCCAGCAGAACAGGGCCTCAGGGAGGCTACACCTTC. Its translation is CASRTGPQGGYTF.

CDR3 protein: CASSGSADTQYF. CDR3 nucleotides: TGTGCCAGCAGCGGGAGTGCAGATACGCAGTATTTT. The gene calls are TRBV28 and TRBJ2-3; possibly TRBD2 for D (6 bases). V was shortened by 6 bases and J by 4 bases, with 8 bases between the two germline ends. From germline, CDR1 is MDHEN and CDR2 SYDVKM. The CDR3 loop spans 12 amino acids.

The rearrangement joins TRBV18 to TRBJ1-1, with 7 bases identical to TRBD1. The CDR3 is made up of 15 amino acids. V lost 1 base to trimming and J lost 4 bases; unmatched junction nucleotides: 6. CDR1 is KGHSH and CDR2 is LQKENI in the germline V gene. CDR3 coding DNA: TGTGCCAGCTCACCACGCGGGACAGTGGGCACTGAAGCTTTCTTT. Translated: CASSPRGTVGTEAFF. Full variable domain (missing parts from reference TRBV18 and TRBJ1-1): NAGVMQNPRHLVRRRGQEARLRCSPMKGHSHVYWYRQLPEEGLKFMVYLQKENIIDESGMPKERFSAEFPKEGPSILRIQQVVRGDSAAYFCASSPRGTVGTEAFFGQGTRLTVV.

This CDR3 reads CASRAGTSRAETQYF. The CDR3 coding sequence is TGTGCCAGCAGAGCAGGGACTTCCCGGGCGGAGACCCAGTACTTC. This chain uses TRBV9 with TRBJ2-5; tentatively, D is TRBD2 (6 bases). V dropped 5 bases and J dropped 5 bases, with 19 bases sitting between them. From germline, CDR1 is SGDLS and CDR2 YYNGEE. This CDR3 comprises 15 residues.

The genes are TRBV27 and TRBJ1-2; weak D call: TRBD1 (6 bases). This CDR3 contains 13 residues. Germline V gene sequence: CDR1 MNHEY, CDR2 SMNVEV (reference sequence). V was pared by 4 bases and J by 8 bases, with 14 bases between. Here the CDR3 reads CASSSTGVDGYTF. CDR3 nucleotide sequence: TGTGCCAGCAGTTCGACAGGCGTCGACGGCTACACCTTC.

This clone was detected only a few times. The rearrangement links TRBV9 to TRBJ2-6; tentative D call: TRBD2 (5 bases). Germline V CDR1 and CDR2: SGDLS, YYNGEE. V lost 3 bases and J 3 bases, leaving 10 bases between the germline ends. The CDR3 spans 15 residues. The CDR3 loop is CASSAGTLGANVLTF. In DNA, the CDR3 is TGTGCCAGCAGCGCGGGAACCCTTGGGGCCAACGTCCTGACTTTC.

The chain has TRBV5-1 and TRBJ1-1, with D unresolved. V dropped 1 base and J dropped 1 base, with 8 bases sitting between them. Germline CDR1 SGHRS, CDR2 YFSETQ. The CDR3 loop spans 14 amino acids. The CDR3 protein is CASSLPPENTEAFF. For the CDR3, the DNA is TGCGCCAGCAGCTTGCCACCAGAGAACACTGAAGCTTTCTTT.

This chain joins TRBV4-3 and TRBJ2-1, with D possibly being TRBD2 (5 bases). The CDR3 contains 14 residues. The V gene lost 0 bases and the J gene lost 5 bases, with 8 bases spanning the gap. Germline-derived CDR1 and CDR2 are LGHNA and YSLEER. CDR3 sequence reads: CASSQDWRDNEQFF. The CDR3 bases are TGCGCCAGCAGCCAAGATTGGCGGGACAATGAGCAGTTCTTC.

This rearrangement joins TRBV5-1 to TRBJ2-7, with 7 bases identical to TRBD1. In germline, CDR1 is SGHRS, CDR2 YFSETQ. This CDR3 region has 14 residues. Trimming removed 4 bases from V and 2 bases from J; junction bases left unmatched: 6. As DNA, the CDR3 is TGCGCCAGCAGCCCAAGACAGGGTACCTACGAGCAGTACTTC. Translated: CASSPRQGTYEQYF.

The chain couples TRBV7-8 to TRBJ1-3; weak D call: TRBD1 (6 bases). Germline V gives CDR1 SGHVS, CDR2 FQNEAQ. This CDR3 contains 16 residues. V shed 5 bases and J shed 0 bases, with 14 bases lying between them. CDR3 coding DNA: TGTGCCAGCAGCCTCAGCGGGGGCCCCTCTGGAAACACCATATATTTT. This codes for CASSLSGGPSGNTIYF.

The DNA of the CDR3 is TGTGCCAGCAGCGGCAGCCGGGACAGGAGTCAGGGGCAGCCCCAGCATTTT. Translating it yields CASSGSRDRSQGQPQHF. The chain joins TRBV7-9 to TRBJ1-5; 8 bases fit TRBD1. V shed 5 bases and J 7 bases; nucleotides not matched to a gene: 16. The CDR3 sequence is 17 residues long. Germline CDR1 is SEHNR and CDR2 is FQNEAQ (reference sequence). Full variable domain (remainder filled in from reference TRBV7-9 and TRBJ1-5): DTGVSQNPRHKITKRGQNVTFRCDPISEHNRLYWYRQTLGQGPEFLTYFQNEAQLEKSRLLSDRFSAERPKGSFSTLEIQRTEQGDSAMYLCASSGSRDRSQGQPQHFGDGTRLSIL.

The rearrangement links TRBV30 to TRBJ2-2; a possible D gene is TRBD2 (5 bases). The germline gives CDR1 GTSNPN, CDR2 SVGIG (reference sequence). This CDR3 is 14 amino acids long. The V end lost 6 bases, the J end lost 0 bases, and 11 bases lay between the germline ends. The CDR3 nucleotides are TGTGCCTGCCAACACGGGGCGAACACCGGGGAGCTGTTTTTT. Protein sequence: CACQHGANTGELFF. The full variable domain, with the rest looked up from reference TRBV30 and TRBJ2-2, is SQTIHQWPATLVQPVGSPLSLECTVEGTSNPNLYWYRQAAGRGLQLLFYSVGIGQISSEVPQNLSASRPQDRQFILSSKKLLLSDSGFYLCACQHGANTGELFFGEGSRLTVL.

This chain uses TRBV6-5 with TRBJ2-3, with D perhaps matching TRBD2 (5 bases). V was trimmed by 2 bases and J by 2 bases, leaving 8 bases between them. The germline V gene has CDR1 MNHEY and CDR2 SVGAGI. This CDR3 is 14 amino acids long. The chain's CDR3 is CASSYQADTDTQYF. The CDR3, as DNA: TGTGCCAGCAGTTACCAAGCGGACACAGATACGCAGTATTTT.

The rearrangement joins TRBV20-1 to TRBJ1-1; possible D gene TRBD1, 5 bases. Germline lookup yields CDR1 DFQATT and CDR2 SNEGSKA (reference sequence). CDR3 length: 11 amino acids. Deletions cut 2 bases from V and 7 bases from J, with 8 bases between. The CDR3 here is CSARKTVEAFF. The CDR3 nucleotides read TGCAGTGCTAGAAAGACAGTTGAAGCTTTCTTT.

This clone was seen just once. The rearrangement joins TRBV29-1 to TRBJ2-7, with a weak D call TRBD2 (6 bases). This CDR3 is built from 11 residues. The germline V gene encodes CDR1 SQVTM and CDR2 ANQGSEA. Between the trimmed V and J ends, which lost 4 bases and 5 bases, there was a span of 9 bases. This CDR3 reads CSVAEGHEQYF. The CDR3 DNA reads as TGCAGCGTTGCGGAGGGCCACGAGCAGTACTTC.